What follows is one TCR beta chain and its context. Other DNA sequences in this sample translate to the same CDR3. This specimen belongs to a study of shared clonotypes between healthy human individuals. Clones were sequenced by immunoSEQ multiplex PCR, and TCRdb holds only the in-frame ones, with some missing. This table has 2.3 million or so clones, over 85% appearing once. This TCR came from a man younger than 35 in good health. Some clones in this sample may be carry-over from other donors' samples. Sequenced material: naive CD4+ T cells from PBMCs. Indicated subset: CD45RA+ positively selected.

The CDR3 region is CASGRYNEQFF. In nucleotides, the CDR3 is TGTGCTAGTGGCCGCTACAATGAGCAGTTCTTC. J is TRBJ2-1 and V is TRBV12-5; D is uncertain. This CDR3 has 11 amino acids. The germline gives CDR1 LGHNT, CDR2 FRNRAP. Deletions cut 6 bases from V and 3 bases from J, with 3 bases between.